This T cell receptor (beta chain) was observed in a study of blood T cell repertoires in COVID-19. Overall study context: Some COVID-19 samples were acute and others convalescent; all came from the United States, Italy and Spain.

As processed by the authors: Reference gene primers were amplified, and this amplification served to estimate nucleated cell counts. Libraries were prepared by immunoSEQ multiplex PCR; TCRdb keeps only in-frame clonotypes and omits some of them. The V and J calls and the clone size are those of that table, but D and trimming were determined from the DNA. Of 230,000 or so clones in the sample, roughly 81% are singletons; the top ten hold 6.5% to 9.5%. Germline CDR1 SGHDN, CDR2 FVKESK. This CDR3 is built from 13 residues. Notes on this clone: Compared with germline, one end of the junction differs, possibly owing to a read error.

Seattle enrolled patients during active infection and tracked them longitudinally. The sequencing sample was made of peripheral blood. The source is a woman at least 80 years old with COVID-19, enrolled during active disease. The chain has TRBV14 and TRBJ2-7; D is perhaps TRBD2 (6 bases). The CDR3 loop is CASSQDRQGLPRF. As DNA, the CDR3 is TGTGCCAGCAGCCAAGATCGGCAGGGACTCCCTCGCTTC. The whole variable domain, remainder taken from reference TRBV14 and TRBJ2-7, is EAGVTQFPSHSVIEKGQTVTLRCDPISGHDNLYWYRRVMGKEIKFLLHFVKESKQDESGMPNNRFLAERTGGTYSTLKVQPAELEDSGVYFCASSQDRQGLPRFGPGTRLTVT.